The clone carrying this T cell receptor beta chain appeared a few times. Each CDR3 protein is one row after TCRdb ran MiXCR on the 5' RACE reads. The sample holds about 54,000 distinct CDR3 sequences; 17% are singletons and the top ten take under 3%. Germline assignment: CDR1 SGHTA and CDR2 FQGNSA. V dropped 3 bases and J dropped 3 bases, with 5 bases sitting between them. The CDR3 contains 13 residues. This TCR derives from a female donor with breast cancer. The chain combines TRBV7-2 with TRBJ1-4; tentatively, D is TRBD1 (5 bases). Sequencing was done on a sample of naive CD4+ T cells sorted from blood. Subset defined: naive CD4+ T cells, CD4+CD45RA+CD25-. The CDR3 DNA reads as TGTGCCAGCAGCTTGGGGCCTAATGAAAAACTGTTTTTT. This gives the protein CASSLGPNEKLFF.